The rows below give T cell receptor beta chains drawn from one sample of a study of T cell responses to AZD1222 COVID-19 vaccine. Assay used: immunoSEQ multiplex PCR; TCRdb lists only in-frame clones, some missing. This table holds about 70,000 clones, approximately 90% found once. Material: peripheral blood, obtained 28 days after the second AZD1222 dose. These receptors were taken from an adult who received the AZD1222 COVID-19 vaccine. Each CDR3 is given with its conserved first and last residue. The D gene is left open where the match is weak.

D	V	J	CDR3	DNA
NA	TRBV7-9	TRBJ1-2	CASSLSRVANYGYTF	TGTGCCAGCAGCTTATCCAGGGTAGCTAACTATGGCTACACCTTC
NA	TRBV7-8	TRBJ1-5	CASSPRISNQPQHF	TGTGCCAGCAGCCCGAGAATTAGCAATCAGCCCCAGCATTTT
TRBD1	TRBV15	TRBJ1-6	CATSRDQGGFSPLHF	TGTGCCACCAGCAGAGATCAGGGGGGTTTTTCACCCCTCCACTTT
TRBD1	TRBV11-3	TRBJ2-1	CASSPRTGLYNEQFF	TGTGCCAGCAGCCCGAGGACAGGGTTATACAATGAGCAGTTCTTC
NA	TRBV5-7	TRBJ1-5	CASSLRPGHSNQPQHF	TGTGCCAGCAGCTTAAGGCCGGGCCATAGCAATCAGCCCCAGCATTTT
NA	TRBV30	TRBJ1-2	CAWGATNYGYTF	TGTGCCTGGGGGGCCACTAACTATGGCTACACCTTC
NA	TRBV2	TRBJ2-2	CASGGQMNTGELFF	TGTGCCAGCGGAGGACAGATGAACACCGGGGAGCTGTTTTTT
TRBD2	TRBV6-5	TRBJ2-5	CASSYWTSGRGTQYF	TGTGCCAGCAGTTACTGGACTAGCGGGAGAGGGACCCAGTACTTC
TRBD1	TRBV5-6	TRBJ1-2	CASSFWDRPYGYTF	TGTGCCAGCAGCTTCTGGGACAGGCCCTATGGCTACACCTTC
NA	TRBV12-3/TRBV12-4	TRBJ1-1	CASSELLNTEAFF	TGTGCCAGCAGTGAACTATTGAACACTGAAGCTTTCTTT
NA	TRBV19	TRBJ2-7	CASSMSGVYEQYF	TGTGCCAGTAGTATGAGTGGGGTCTACGAGCAGTACTTC
TRBD1	TRBV18	TRBJ2-6	CASSLGQSSGANVLTF	TGTGCCAGCTCACTGGGACAGTCCTCTGGGGCCAACGTCCTGACTTTC
TRBD2	TRBV11-3	TRBJ2-7	CASSLTSGSSEQYF	TGTGCCAGCAGCTTAACTAGCGGGAGTTCCGAGCAGTACTTC
NA	TRBV5-4	TRBJ2-7	CASSRSYEQYF	TGTGCCAGCAGCCGCTCCTACGAGCAGTACTTC
NA	TRBV7-8	TRBJ2-7	CASSHPTRGGRSSYEQYF	TGTGCCAGCAGCCATCCGACCCGTGGGGGGCGAAGCTCCTACGAGCAGTACTTC